This TCR beta chain is from a study of monozygotic twins with inflammatory bowel disease. General study results and limits: Variability may have been added to patient repertoires by differing immunosuppressive treatments. Especially with disease activity, IBD patients had fewer clonotypes in common with others than healthy twins did.

TCRdb re-called the 5' RACE reads and gives one entry per CDR3 protein, without DNA. Found here are approximately 420,000 distinct CDR3 sequences; the top ten clones hold around 2.5%. A note on this clonotype: Antigen: not known.

Specimen: blood. The origin of this receptor is a human donor with ulcerative colitis or Crohn's disease, or a healthy co-twin of an affected twin (not recorded which).

CDR3 protein: CASSLREVAEQFF. J is TRBJ2-1 and V is TRBV7-2. The germline CDR1 and CDR2 sequences are SGHTA and FQGNSA. The CDR3 is made up of 13 amino acids.